This T cell receptor beta chain was recovered during a study of response to subunit inactivated influenza vaccine. Findings of the study overall: Authors proposed each seasonal influenza vaccination draws in few new T cells.

Trimming removed 6 bases from V and 2 bases from J, with 11 bases in between. Germline CDR1 is DFQATT and CDR2 is SNEGSKA (reference sequence). This CDR3 contains 12 residues. TCRdb redid the calling of the RT-PCR reads with MiXCR, one entry per CDR3 protein. The top ten clones hold 10% of a sample with over 800,000 distinct CDR3 sequences, less than 25% of them seen once. This clonotype turned up a few times. The target antigen is unknown. The sequenced sample was PBMCs from blood, obtained more than 4 days after vaccination. The sequence was collected from a man aged 50 to 60 who received an inactivated influenza vaccine. V usage is TRBV20-1 and J usage is TRBJ2-7; tentative D call: TRBD2 (6 bases). The CDR3 reads CSATRRAYEQYF. The CDR3 nucleotides read TGCAGTGCCACCCGGAGGGCCTACGAGCAGTACTTC.